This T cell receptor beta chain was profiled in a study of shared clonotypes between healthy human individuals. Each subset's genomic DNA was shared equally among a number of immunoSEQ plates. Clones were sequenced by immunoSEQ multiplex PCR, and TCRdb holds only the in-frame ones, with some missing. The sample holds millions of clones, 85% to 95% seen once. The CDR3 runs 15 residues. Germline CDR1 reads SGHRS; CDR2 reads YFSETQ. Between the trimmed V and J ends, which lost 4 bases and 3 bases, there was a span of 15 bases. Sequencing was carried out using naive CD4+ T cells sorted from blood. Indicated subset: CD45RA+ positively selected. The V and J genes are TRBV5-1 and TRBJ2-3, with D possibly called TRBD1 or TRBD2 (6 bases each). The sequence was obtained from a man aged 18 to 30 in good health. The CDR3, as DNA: TGCGCCAGCAGCGTAACAGGGACTTTAACAGATACGCAGTATTTT. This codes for CASSVTGTLTDTQYF.